A single sample is the source of the 23 T cell receptor beta chains below, sequenced in a study of regulatory T cells in long-lasting Graves disease. The time point here: persistent/refractory GD, antithyroid drugs over 5 years with positive TRAb. Construction of the TCR library relied on RNA isolated from PBMCs. To make TCR beta libraries, researchers used iRepertoire HTBI primers and Arm-PCR of CDR3 regions. A single record per CDR3 protein comes from TCRdb applying MiXCR to the multiplex PCR reads. The sample includes 420,000 or so distinct CDR3 sequences, around a quarter seen only once; the top ten take about a quarter. This specimen consisted of peripheral blood mononuclear cells (PBMCs), obtained when the disease was refractory, from a patient treated with antithyroid drugs. Receptors originate from a female donor with Graves disease.

The chain joins TRBV28 to TRBJ2-3; D might be TRBD2 (5 bases). The V gene lost 3 bases and the J gene lost 5 bases, with 12 bases spanning the gap. Germline values: CDR1 MDHEN, CDR2 SYDVKM. This CDR3 has 14 residues. The DNA of the CDR3 is TGTGCCAGCAGTTTGACTGGTGCGGGAGATACGCAGTATTTT. Its protein product is CASSLTGAGDTQYF.

Many counts were recorded for this clonotype. The chain joins TRBV7-9 to TRBJ1-6; 8 bases match TRBD1. Losses at the gene ends were 5 bases for V and 7 bases for J; bases not matched to a gene: 7. Germline CDR1 reads SEHNR; CDR2 reads FQNEAQ (reference sequence). The length of the CDR3 is 15 residues. CDR3 sequence reads: CASSPRQGSNSPLHF. In nucleotides, the CDR3 is TGTGCCAGCAGCCCCAGACAGGGGTCGAATTCACCCCTCCACTTT.

This clonotype was counted many times. The genes are TRBV7-2 and TRBJ2-5; D uncertain. The length of the CDR3 is 14 residues. The V and J ends lost 5 bases and 2 bases respectively, with 12 bases between them. Germline V gives CDR1 SGHTA, CDR2 FQGNSA. DNA of the CDR3: TGTGCCAGCAGCCCGAGGTGGGGTCAAGAGACCCAGTACTTC. Protein product: CASSPRWGQETQYF.

The rearrangement uses TRBV29-1 and TRBJ2-1, with 9 bases lining up with TRBD2. Germline lookup yields CDR1 SQVTM and CDR2 ANQGSEA. With 3 bases clipped from V and 1 base from J, the junction kept 10 bases outside the gene matches. The CDR3 extends over 17 amino acids. The CDR3 DNA reads TGCAGCGTTGAGGGCCAGGTCACTAGCGGGTCCTACAATGAGCAGTTCTTC. Translated: CSVEGQVTSGSYNEQFF.

This clonotype has at least ten counts. The chain joins TRBV6-1 to TRBJ2-5, with 9 bases matching TRBD2. The junction had 8 bases not matched to a gene; V was cut back by 2 bases and J by 4 bases. The CDR3 spans 16 residues. Per the germline V gene, CDR1 is MNHNS and CDR2 is SASEGT. The CDR3 region has the DNA TGTGCCAGCAGTGAAAGTAGCGGGAGTGCGATAGAGACCCAGTACTTC. Residues: CASSESSGSAIETQYF.

A few counts support this clonotype. The chain has TRBV11-2 and TRBJ2-2, with 7 bases that match TRBD1. CDR1 and CDR2 from the germline V gene are SGHAT and FQNNGV. This CDR3 contains 15 residues. The V and J ends lost 5 bases and 7 bases, in that order; junction bases with no gene match: 10. The CDR3 nucleotides read TGTGCCAGCAGCGGAATACAGGGGAGAGGCGGGGAGCTGTTTTTT. Its translation: CASSGIQGRGGELFF.

The rearrangement links TRBV5-5 to TRBJ2-7, with 11 bases fitting TRBD1. CDR3 length: 17 amino acids. The V gene's germline CDR1 is SGHKS and CDR2 YYEKEE (reference sequence). The J segment lost 5 bases and the V segment lost 0 bases, leaving 10 bases of the junction unmatched. CDR3 amino acids: CASSLAWTGGAEDEQYF. In DNA, the CDR3 is TGTGCCAGCAGCTTGGCTTGGACAGGGGGCGCAGAGGACGAGCAGTACTTC.

This chain connects TRBV4-2 to TRBJ1-5; possible D gene TRBD1, 5 bases. CDR1 is LGHNA and CDR2 is YNFKEQ in the germline V gene. V was pared by 0 bases and J by 4 bases, with 10 bases between. The CDR3 has 15 residues. CDR3 sequence: CASSQESWGNQPQHF. The CDR3 region has the DNA TGTGCCAGCAGCCAAGAATCATGGGGGAATCAGCCCCAGCATTTT.

This clonotype was counted between two and nine times. The chain is built from TRBV6-1 and TRBJ2-7; 8 bases are shared with TRBD2. The germline V gene has CDR1 MNHNS and CDR2 SASEGT. J gave up 2 bases and V 6 bases, and 6 bases lay outside the gene matches. The CDR3 has 14 amino acids. CDR3: CASRRRAGAYEQYF. The CDR3 DNA is TGTGCCAGCAGGAGACGAGCGGGAGCCTACGAGCAGTACTTC.

About this clonotype itself: A much larger clone is a single base away; this may be a read error. The chain has TRBV2 and TRBJ2-7; no firm D call. CDR3 length equals 12 residues. CDR1 and CDR2 (germline): SNHLY, FYNNEI. Trimming removed 4 bases from V and 6 bases from J, with 10 bases in between. The CDR3 region is CASSAPHSEQYF. The CDR3 DNA reads as TGTGCCAGCAGTGCACCCCACTCCGAGCAGTACTTC.

This clonotype was detected ten times or more. This CDR3 reads CASRTAYGYTF. The CDR3 nucleotides read TGTGCCAGTCGGACAGCCTATGGCTACACCTTC. The chain couples TRBV27 to TRBJ1-2; TRBD1 is a possible D gene (6 bases). Trimming stripped 9 bases from V and 4 bases from J, with 9 bases between. Germline CDR1 MNHEY, CDR2 SMNVEV (reference sequence). The CDR3 totals 11 residues.

This rearrangement joins TRBV19 to TRBJ1-5; 9 nucleotides line up with TRBD1. V lost 7 bases, J lost 6 bases, and 10 bases stayed unmatched. Germline values: CDR1 LNHDA, CDR2 SQIVND (reference sequence). The CDR3 totals 15 residues. This chain's CDR3 is CASKPQGAQGQPQHF. DNA of the CDR3: TGTGCCAGTAAACCACAGGGGGCGCAGGGTCAGCCCCAGCATTTT.

This clonotype has just a few counts. CDR3 in amino acids: CAWSIETGPNYEQYF. In DNA, the CDR3 is TGTGCCTGGAGTATCGAAACGGGACCGAACTACGAGCAGTACTTC. The chain joins TRBV30 to TRBJ2-7, with D perhaps TRBD1 or TRBD2 (5 bases each). Deletions cut 2 bases from V and 3 bases from J, with 17 bases between. CDR3 length equals 15 residues. CDR1 and CDR2 from the germline V gene are GTSNPN and SVGIG (reference sequence). The full variable domain, completed using reference TRBV30 and TRBJ2-7, is SQTIHQWPATLVQPVGSPLSLECTVEGTSNPNLYWYRQAAGRGLQLLFYSVGIGQISSEVPQNLSASRPQDRQFILSSKKLLLSDSGFYLCAWSIETGPNYEQYFGPGTRLTVT.

This chain connects TRBV7-2 to TRBJ2-1; no clear D. Looked up from germline, CDR1 is SGHTA and CDR2 is FQGNSA. The CDR3 is 12 residues long. With 5 bases removed from V and 8 bases from J, the gap between germline ends came to 10 bases. The DNA of the CDR3 is TGTGCCAGCAGCGAACCGGCCTATGAGCAGTTCTTC. Amino acids: CASSEPAYEQFF.

The rearrangement joins TRBV27 to TRBJ2-7; 8 nucleotides align to TRBD1. Trimming at V came to 4 bases and at J to 0 bases, leaving 5 bases not matched to a gene. This CDR3 comprises 15 residues. Germline assignment: CDR1 MNHEY and CDR2 SMNVEV (reference sequence). Written as DNA, the CDR3 is TGTGCCAGCAGTTCCGACAGGGGCTACTCCTACGAGCAGTACTTC. Protein sequence: CASSSDRGYSYEQYF.

In its sample, this clonotype was seen many times. The chain uses TRBV10-3 and TRBJ1-4; D might be TRBD1 (5 bases). The CDR3 has 14 residues. The germline CDR1 and CDR2 sequences are ENHRY and SYGVKD. Between the trimmed V and J ends, which lost 2 bases and 6 bases, there was a span of 10 bases. CDR3 protein: CAISEGGTHEKLFF. CDR3 DNA: TGTGCCATCAGTGAGGGGGGGACCCATGAAAAACTGTTTTTT.

This clonotype was picked up many times. The chain uses TRBV28 and TRBJ1-2; D ambiguous. CDR3 length: 13 residues. CDR1 is MDHEN, CDR2 SYDVKM, per germline. V was pared by 3 bases and J by 4 bases, with 9 bases between. CDR3 DNA: TGTGCCAGCAGTTTGTGGCGGACCTATGGCTACACCTTC. Its translation is CASSLWRTYGYTF.

This clonotype was seen only a few times. The chain has TRBV10-3 and TRBJ2-5, with a weak D call TRBD1 (6 bases). The CDR3 contains 13 residues. The V and J ends lost 6 bases and 2 bases respectively, with 10 bases between them. Germline V gene sequence: CDR1 ENHRY, CDR2 SYGVKD. The CDR3 DNA reads as TGTGCCATCAGGCCTGACAGGCAAGAGACCCAGTACTTC. Protein product: CAIRPDRQETQYF.

This clonotype was picked up many times. Here the CDR3 DNA reads TGTGCCAGCAGCCCGGTCGCAGGGGGGAATGAAAAACTGTTTTTT. This codes for CASSPVAGGNEKLFF. V gene TRBV7-9 combines with J gene TRBJ1-4; 7 bases map to TRBD1. The CDR3 totals 15 residues. J gave up 5 bases and V 5 bases, and 8 bases lay outside the gene matches. Germline CDR1 reads SEHNR; CDR2 reads FQNEAQ (reference sequence).

This clonotype was counted between two and nine times. The rearrangement uses TRBV5-1 and TRBJ1-4, with D perhaps matching TRBD1 (5 bases). V lost 2 bases, J lost 11 bases, and 13 bases lay in between. The CDR3 runs 13 residues. From germline, CDR1 is SGHRS and CDR2 YFSETQ. CDR3 nucleotides: TGCGCCAGCAGCTTCGACGGGGAGGGGAAACTGTTTTTT. This encodes CASSFDGEGKLFF.

The chain recombines TRBV30 with TRBJ2-7; 9 nucleotides line up with TRBD2. J gave up 5 bases and V 3 bases, and 5 bases lay outside the gene matches. Germline CDR1 GTSNPN, CDR2 SVGIG (reference sequence). The CDR3 is made up of 13 amino acids. The CDR3 region has the DNA TGTGCCTGGAGGCTAGCGGGATCCCACGAGCAGTACTTC. Translated: CAWRLAGSHEQYF.

This clonotype was seen more than once but under ten times. The CDR3 bases are TGTGCCATCGGCGGGTCTTTAAAGGTGGGAGAGACCCAGTACTTC. It encodes CAIGGSLKVGETQYF. The J gene is TRBJ2-5, the V gene TRBV10-3, with a weak D call TRBD2 (5 bases). Per germline, CDR1 ENHRY and CDR2 SYGVKD. The CDR3 extends over 15 amino acids. V lost 8 bases, J lost 4 bases, and 20 bases lay in between.

This chain joins TRBV7-8 and TRBJ2-3, with 9 bases aligning to TRBD1. Looked up from germline, CDR1 is SGHVS and CDR2 is FQNEAQ. This CDR3 comprises 19 residues. The V gene end was trimmed by 2 bases and the J gene end by 6 bases; junction bases not matched to a gene: 18. The CDR3 here is CASSLFWNPEGQGIDTQYF. The CDR3 coding sequence is TGTGCCAGCAGCTTATTTTGGAACCCCGAGGGACAGGGTATCGATACGCAGTATTTT. The full variable domain, in which reference TRBV7-8 and TRBJ2-3 provide the parts outside the CDR3, is GAGVSQSPRYKVAKRGQDVALRCDPISGHVSLFWYQQALGQGPEFLTYFQNEAQLDKSGLPSDRFFAERPEGSVSTLKIQRTQQEDSAVYLCASSLFWNPEGQGIDTQYFGPGTRLTVL.